The clone carrying this T cell receptor beta chain was counted a few times. Its antigen is as yet unknown. Researchers took RNA transcripts and amplified the TCR beta CDR3 regions from them. An initial round of RT-PCR targeting the TCR CDR3 relied on the HTBI primer set. TCRdb ran MiXCR on the multiplex PCR reads and lists one entry per CDR3 protein. The sample lists approximately 370,000 distinct CDR3 sequences, 17% seen once, with approximately 35% in the top ten. Hyperthyroidism, newly diagnosed and lasting under 2 months, affected patients aged 18 to 65. CDR3 length: 14 amino acids. Per germline, CDR1 ENHRY and CDR2 SYGVKD. V lost 4 bases and J 6 bases, leaving 12 bases between the germline ends. This sample is drawn from a study of T cells in Graves' hyperthyroidism and ophthalmopathy. The study's findings and limits: Researchers found most expanded thyroid clonotypes above 0.001 in blood as well.

The chain has TRBV10-3 and TRBJ2-2; D is perhaps TRBD2 (6 bases). What was sequenced was blood. The sequence was obtained from a woman younger than 45 with Graves' hyperthyroidism that later progressed to Graves' ophthalmopathy. The CDR3 DNA reads TGTGCCATCAGTGCAGTGGCGGGGTCCGGGGAGCTGTTTTTT. Its protein is CAISAVAGSGELFF.